These 20 T cell receptor beta chains share one sample of origin, sequenced in a study of CD8 T cell repertoires and HIV-1 epitope variants. TCRdb's copy holds only in-frame clones and misses some; the assay was immunoSEQ multiplex PCR. The sample consists of about 4,800 clones, 55% to 70% of them appearing once. Their antigen targets remain unknown. Material for sequencing was cultured CD8+ T cells derived from PBMCs. These receptor sequences come from a male donor with HIV.

This chain links TRBV7-9 with TRBJ2-3, with unresolved D. Trimming shortened V by 4 bases and J by 3 bases, and 5 bases separated the two germline ends. Germline CDR1 and CDR2: SEHNR and FQNEAQ (reference sequence). The CDR3 is 12 residues long. The CDR3 reads CASSSGTDTQYF. CDR3 in DNA: TGTGCCAGCAGCTCCGGGACAGATACGCAGTATTTT.

The rearrangement joins TRBV7-3 to TRBJ1-1, with 8 bases that match TRBD1. Looked up from germline, CDR1 is SGHTA and CDR2 is FQGTGA. The V segment lost 8 bases and the J segment 2 bases; nucleotides outside the gene matches: 13. The length of the CDR3 is 16 residues. The CDR3 DNA reads TGTGCCAGCCGGGTGACAGGGGTGACGTCCAACACTGAAGCTTTCTTT. Encoded protein: CASRVTGVTSNTEAFF.

This chain connects TRBV27 to TRBJ2-7; tentatively, D is TRBD1 or TRBD2 (6 bases each). Deletions cut 4 bases from V and 0 bases from J, with 19 bases between. This CDR3 region has 17 residues. Germline CDR1 is MNHEY and CDR2 is SMNVEV (reference sequence). The CDR3: CASSYPKGGGGSYEQYF. The CDR3 DNA follows: TGTGCCAGCAGTTACCCCAAGGGGGGCGGAGGCTCCTACGAGCAGTACTTC.

To note about this clone: At one end the junction does not follow the germline gene, possibly because of a read error. V and J are TRBV7-7 and TRBJ2-7, with D perhaps given as TRBD1 or TRBD2 (5 bases each). The CDR3 loop spans 16 amino acids. Looked up from germline, CDR1 is SSHAT and CDR2 is FNYEAQ (reference sequence). The CDR3 DNA follows: TGTGCTAGCAGCTTAGGGACCGGGACCCTTGCACACGAGCAGTACTTC. Protein sequence: CASSLGTGTLAHEQYF.

The chain links TRBV7-9 to TRBJ2-1, with 13 bases matching TRBD2. CDR1 SEHNR and CDR2 FQNEAQ come from the germline V gene (reference sequence). The CDR3 consists of 14 residues. Unmatched junction bases numbered 3, after V lost 3 bases and J lost 10 bases. The CDR3 spells CASSFGTSGTEQFF. Here the CDR3 DNA reads TGTGCCAGCAGCTTTGGGACTAGCGGGACAGAGCAGTTCTTC.

The chain links TRBV9 to TRBJ1-2, with D possibly TRBD1 on 6 matching bases. CDR3 length: 14 amino acids. The V and J ends lost 2 bases and 1 base respectively, with 9 bases between them. In germline, CDR1 is SGDLS, CDR2 YYNGEE. In nucleotides, the CDR3 is TGTGCCAGCAGCGTTGGGGGCAATAACTATGGCTACACCTTC. Translating gives CASSVGGNNYGYTF. Filled out from reference TRBV9 and TRBJ1-2, the complete variable domain reads DSGVTQTPKHLITATGQRVTLRCSPRSGDLSVYWYQQSLDQGLQFLIQYYNGEERAKGNILERFSAQQFPDLHSELNLSSLELGDSALYFCASSVGGNNYGYTFGSGTRLTVV.

Note on this clone: An end of the junction does not agree with germline; a read error may underlie this. Distinct nucleotide sequences in the sample also encode this CDR3. The V and J genes are TRBV18 and TRBJ2-7; TRBD2 is a possible D gene (6 bases). The CDR3 is made up of 16 amino acids. The germline CDR1 and CDR2 sequences are KGHSH and LQKENI. CDR3 sequence: CASSPYDGRFGYEQYF. The CDR3 region has the DNA TGTGCCAGCTCACCCTACGACGGGAGATTTGGCTACGAGCAGTACTTT.

V usage is TRBV19 and J usage is TRBJ2-1; D remains ambiguous. CDR3 length equals 14 residues. Per germline, CDR1 LNHDA and CDR2 SQIVND (reference sequence). Trimming cost V 5 bases and J 0 bases, with 8 bases left between them. The DNA for the CDR3 is TGTGCCAGTAGTTGGCCCAGCTCCTACAATGAGCAGTTCTTC. It yields the protein CASSWPSSYNEQFF.

The chain recombines TRBV4-3 with TRBJ2-2, with no clear D. Germline V gives CDR1 LGHNA, CDR2 YSLEER. The length of the CDR3 is 14 residues. The V end was cut by 2 bases, the J end by 7 bases, with 11 bases between. The CDR3 sequence is CASSQSIGNGELFF. In DNA, the CDR3 is TGCGCCAGCAGCCAAAGTATAGGGAACGGGGAGCTGTTTTTT.

The rearrangement uses TRBV7-8 and TRBJ2-1; TRBD2 is a possible D gene (5 bases). Germline CDR1 reads SGHVS; CDR2 reads FQNEAQ. The CDR3 has 13 residues. Trimming took 2 bases from V and 5 from J, leaving 7 bases between them. As DNA, the CDR3 is TGTGCCAGCAGCTTACCGGGGAACAATGAGCAGTTCTTC. This codes for CASSLPGNNEQFF. Filled out from reference TRBV7-8 and TRBJ2-1, the complete variable domain reads GAGVSQSPRYKVAKRGQDVALRCDPISGHVSLFWYQQALGQGPEFLTYFQNEAQLDKSGLPSDRFFAERPEGSVSTLKIQRTQQEDSAVYLCASSLPGNNEQFFGPGTRLTVL.

The chain combines TRBV27 with TRBJ2-1; D call uncertain. The CDR3 has 17 amino acids. The germline V gene encodes CDR1 MNHEY and CDR2 SMNVEV (reference sequence). Trimming removed 5 bases at V and 8 bases at J, with 25 bases between. The CDR3 loop reads CASSTSLDSPEVHEQFF. The CDR3 DNA reads as TGTGCCAGCAGTACCTCCCTCGACTCCCCGGAAGTCCATGAGCAGTTCTTC.

CDR3 sequence reads: CASMLVGQGNTGELFF. CDR3 DNA sequence: TGTGCCAGTATGTTAGTGGGCCAGGGCAACACCGGGGAGCTGTTTTTT. The chain combines TRBV19 with TRBJ2-2; perhaps TRBD1 as D (5 bases). Germline V CDR1 and CDR2: LNHDA, SQIVND (reference sequence). The CDR3 extends over 16 amino acids. The V end lost 7 bases, the J end lost 2 bases, and 17 bases lay between the germline ends.

This clone was counted only a few times. This sequence joins TRBV28 and TRBJ1-5, with unresolved D. Germline CDR1 MDHEN, CDR2 SYDVKM. V was cut by 7 bases and J by 0 bases, with 19 bases left in between. The CDR3 spans 17 residues. The CDR3 spells CASNSDAWPYSNQPQHF. Here the CDR3 DNA reads TGTGCCAGCAATTCGGACGCCTGGCCCTATAGCAATCAGCCCCAGCATTTT.

The V gene is TRBV7-9, the J gene TRBJ1-1, with D possibly being TRBD1 (5 bases). This CDR3 is built from 16 residues. The V gene lost 5 bases and the J gene lost 1 base, with 17 bases spanning the gap. Germline V gene sequence: CDR1 SEHNR, CDR2 FQNEAQ (reference sequence). The CDR3 DNA is TGTGCCAGCAGCCGGGTCCTTGGGGGACCGAACACTGAAGCTTTCTTT. It yields the protein CASSRVLGGPNTEAFF.

This clone was counted once. The chain carries TRBV7-2 and TRBJ2-3, with 7 bases matching TRBD2. Germline CDR1 SGHTA, CDR2 FQGNSA. The length of the CDR3 is 14 residues. V lost 5 bases, J lost 6 bases, and 8 bases stayed unmatched. The CDR3 protein is CASSPGAGYDTQYF. In DNA, the CDR3 is TGTGCCAGCAGCCCCGGAGCGGGATACGATACGCAGTATTTT.

The chain links TRBV28 to TRBJ2-7; no definite D call. The length of the CDR3 is 14 residues. Germline CDR1 and CDR2: MDHEN and SYDVKM. V lost 5 bases and J 1 base, leaving 12 bases between the germline ends. CDR3 in DNA: TGTGCCAGCAGTGTGCCCAGATATTCCTACGAGCAGTACTTC. Its translation is CASSVPRYSYEQYF.

The chain carries TRBV9 and TRBJ2-1; the D gene is possibly TRBD1 (5 bases). The CDR3 has 16 residues. Germline V lookup: CDR1 SGDLS, CDR2 YYNGEE. V dropped 3 bases and J dropped 0 bases, with 13 bases sitting between them. The CDR3 sequence is CASSAPQDNSYNEQFF. CDR3 bases: TGTGCCAGCAGCGCCCCACAGGACAACTCCTACAATGAGCAGTTCTTC. Full variable domain (remainder filled in from reference TRBV9 and TRBJ2-1): DSGVTQTPKHLITATGQRVTLRCSPRSGDLSVYWYQQSLDQGLQFLIQYYNGEERAKGNILERFSAQQFPDLHSELNLSSLELGDSALYFCASSAPQDNSYNEQFFGPGTRLTVL.

This rearrangement joins TRBV10-3 to TRBJ1-5, with D unclear. This CDR3 region has 18 residues. The V gene's germline CDR1 is ENHRY and CDR2 SYGVKD. Trimming shortened V by 3 bases and J by 0 bases, and 18 bases separated the two germline ends. The CDR3 bases are TGTGCCATCAGTGAACGGTTGTTAGGAGGTAGTAGCAATCAGCCCCAGCATTTT. This sequence encodes CAISERLLGGSSNQPQHF.

This clone has just a few counts. This sequence joins TRBV7-6 and TRBJ2-3, with 9 bases identical to TRBD2. Germline values: CDR1 SGHVS, CDR2 FNYEAQ. The CDR3 runs to 18 residues. With V trimmed by 0 bases and J by 0 bases, 7 bases remained unmatched. The CDR3 DNA reads TGTGCCAGCAGCTTAGCGCGGGCTAGCGGGACGAGCACAGATACGCAGTATTTT. Translating it yields CASSLARASGTSTDTQYF.

The chain is built from TRBV6-6 and TRBJ1-5; TRBD1 might be the D (5 bases). The CDR3 consists of 14 residues. The germline gives CDR1 MNHNY, CDR2 SVGAGI (reference sequence). The V gene lost 8 bases and the J gene lost 3 bases, with 14 bases spanning the gap. The CDR3 protein is CASEGDGSNQPQHF. CDR3 DNA sequence: TGTGCCAGCGAAGGGGACGGCTCCAATCAGCCCCAGCATTTT.